What follows are 2 T cell receptor beta chains derived from one specimen sequenced in a study of technical replicates of blood from several donors. TCRdb keeps only in-frame clones here, not all; method: immunoSEQ multiplex PCR. The data show around 80,000 clones, with around 91% seen just once and roughly 0.41% held by the top ten. Sequencing was carried out using T cells isolated from PBMCs. Source of these receptors: a human donor in good health.

V usage is TRBV15 and J usage is TRBJ2-1, with 9 nucleotides matching TRBD2. Trimming at V came to 0 bases and at J to 15 bases, leaving 9 bases not matched to a gene. The CDR3 has 14 residues. The germline CDR1 and CDR2 sequences are LNHNV and YYDKDF (reference sequence). The DNA of the CDR3 is TGTGCCACCAGCAGAGATCAGGCGGGAGGGTCCCCGTTCTTC. Translated: CATSRDQAGGSPFF.

V usage is TRBV19 and J usage is TRBJ2-7; 8 nucleotides match TRBD1. The V and J ends lost 0 bases and 4 bases, in that order; junction bases with no gene match: 8. The CDR3 loop spans 16 amino acids. Germline assignment: CDR1 LNHDA and CDR2 SQIVND (reference sequence). The CDR3 protein is CASSIDRLTGEYEQYF. Written as DNA, the CDR3 is TGTGCCAGTAGTATAGATCGCCTGACAGGGGAGTACGAGCAGTACTTC. Based on the CDR3 plus reference TRBV19 and TRBJ2-7, the full variable domain is DGGITQSPKYLFRKEGQNVTLSCEQNLNHDAMYWYRQDPGQGLRLIYYSQIVNDFQKGDIAEGYSVSREKKESFPLTVTSAQKNPTAFYLCASSIDRLTGEYEQYFGPGTRLTVT.